This T cell receptor beta chain was obtained from a study of blood T cell repertoires in COVID-19. On the study more broadly: The cDNA or gDNA used as material had been derived from T cells, B-cell-depleted T cells, or PBMCs.

Assay: immunoSEQ multiplex PCR; the TCRdb copy retains only in-frame clones and omits some. This sample has 150,000 to 200,000 clones, with around nine tenths found just once. The specimen sequenced was peripheral blood. The TCR originated in a human donor in a cohort sampled during active COVID-19.

CDR3 sequence reads: CASSLTVTSGTDEQYF. The CDR3 DNA is TGTGCCAGCAGCTTGACGGTGACTAGCGGGACCGACGAGCAGTACTTC. This chain uses TRBV5-6 with TRBJ2-7, with 11 nucleotides matching TRBD2. Trimming took 1 base from V and 5 from J; bases not matched to a gene: 8. The CDR3 length is 16 residues. Germline V gene data show CDR1 as SGHDT and CDR2 as YYEEEE.